This TCR beta chain was recorded in a study of radiotherapy plus CTLA-4 blockade in lung cancer (dated by TCRdb to between 2017 and 2018). With respect to the entire study: Among the enrolled patients, around 17% had an objective response, and about 30% reached disease control.

For this clone: What this receptor recognizes is not known. Per-base quality was not reported, and no clone a single base away is much larger than it.

The study evaluated CTLA-4 blockade (ipilimumab) given together with focal radiation therapy in patients who had chemo-refractory metastatic non-small-cell lung cancer. CDR1 is given as SGDLS and CDR2 as YYNGEE, both from the germline V gene. Trimming removed 1 base from V and 0 bases from J; the gene matches leave 4 bases unexplained. The CDR3 spans 16 residues, from the cysteine through the phenylalanine. Only the CDR3 part of the read is kept: 48 bases, read in frame from the first base. Libraries were built with the immunoSEQ multiplex PCR assay. In its TCRdb copy, this immuneACCESS table keeps in-frame sequences only and misses some clones. Where compared with another copy, unresolved V genes explain less than half of these, and the others have no known cause. In all, the sample holds about 45,000 clones, and 73% of those were seen once. The leading ten clones occupy 3.5% of the sample. The paper's findings and limits, for the study overall: After treatment with radiotherapy and ipilimumab, TCR clones that originated in tumors expanded in peripheral blood. Increased serum interferon-beta after radiation, together with early dynamic changes in blood T cell clones, were reported to be the strongest predictors of response.

The specimen comprised peripheral blood, sampled from a patient treated with radiotherapy plus ipilimumab. The sequence was collected from a human donor with non-small cell lung cancer who had a complete response to radiotherapy plus ipilimumab. This sequence uses TRBV9 and TRBJ2-3; 8 of the junction bases match TRBD2. This receptor has the CDR3 CASSVRSGVSTDTQYF. The DNA reads as follows: TGTGCCAGCAGCGTACGTAGCGGGGTAAGCACAGATACGCAGTATTTT.